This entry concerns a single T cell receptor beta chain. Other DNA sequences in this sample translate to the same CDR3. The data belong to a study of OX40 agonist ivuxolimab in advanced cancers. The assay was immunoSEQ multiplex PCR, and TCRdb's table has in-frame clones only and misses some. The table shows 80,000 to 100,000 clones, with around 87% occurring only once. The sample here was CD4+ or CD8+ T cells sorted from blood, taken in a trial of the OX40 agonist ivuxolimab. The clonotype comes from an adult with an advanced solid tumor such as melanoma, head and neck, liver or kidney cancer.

The CDR3 sequence: CASSLSSYEQYF. Written as DNA, the CDR3 is TGTGCCAGCTCACTGAGCTCCTACGAGCAGTACTTC. The gene calls are TRBV18 and TRBJ2-7; D uncertain. The CDR3 extends over 12 amino acids. The germline V gene encodes CDR1 KGHSH and CDR2 LQKENI. Trimming removed 4 bases at V and 0 bases at J, with 4 bases between.